The rows below give T cell receptor beta chains drawn from one sample of a study of T cell changes during pregnancy in multiple sclerosis. TCRdb keeps only in-frame clones here, not all; method: immunoSEQ multiplex PCR. The data show roughly 69,000 clones, with approximately 91% seen just once and roughly 1.5% held by the top ten. This sample comprised peripheral blood, obtained in the third trimester of pregnancy. These receptors were obtained from a female donor with multiple sclerosis, enrolled in a pregnancy study. Each CDR3 is given with its conserved first and last residue. A D gene is named only where the DNA matches it firmly. Rows may omit the clone size; those that give it use once, few, many or a size class.

d_gene,v_gene,j_gene,abundance,CDR3aa,CDR3nt
NA,TRBV2,TRBJ2-2,NA,CASSVGENTGELFF,TGTGCCAGCAGTGTGGGAGAGAACACCGGGGAGCTGTTTTTT
TRBD1,TRBV10-3,TRBJ1-1,few,CATATGFPEAFF,TGTGCCACGGCGACAGGGTTTCCTGAAGCTTTCTTT
NA,TRBV27,TRBJ1-1,once,CASSSAGITEAFF,TGTGCCAGCAGTTCGGCAGGGATCACTGAAGCTTTCTTT
NA,TRBV2,TRBJ2-5,NA,CASSEEGSGETQYF,TGTGCCAGCAGTGAGGAAGGGTCAGGGGAGACCCAGTACTTC
TRBD1,TRBV19,TRBJ1-5,NA,CASSIRDSNQPQHF,TGTGCCAGTAGTATACGGGACAGTAATCAGCCCCAGCATTTT
NA,TRBV19,TRBJ2-1,NA,CASSIGAGAGSSYNEQFF,TGTGCCAGTAGTATAGGGGCGGGGGCCGGGTCTTCCTACAATGAGCAGTTCTTC
TRBD1,TRBV2,TRBJ1-1,NA,CAALAERRDRGTEAFF,TGTGCAGCCCTGGCCGAACGTCGGGACAGGGGCACTGAAGCTTTCTTT
NA,TRBV27,TRBJ2-7,NA,CASSLGRAYEQYF,TGTGCCAGCAGTTTAGGCAGGGCCTACGAGCAGTACTTC
TRBD1,TRBV7-3,TRBJ2-1,NA,CASSVGQIRRNEQFF,TGTGCCAGCAGCGTGGGACAGATTCGACGGAATGAGCAGTTCTTC
NA,TRBV5-5,TRBJ1-6,once,CASSLITGMNPNNSPLHF,TGTGCCAGCAGCTTGATCACAGGGATGAATCCTAATAATTCACCCCTCCACTTT
TRBD1,TRBV7-9,TRBJ2-3,NA,CASRLGQGATDTQYF,TGTGCCAGCAGGCTCGGACAGGGGGCAACAGATACGCAGTATTTT